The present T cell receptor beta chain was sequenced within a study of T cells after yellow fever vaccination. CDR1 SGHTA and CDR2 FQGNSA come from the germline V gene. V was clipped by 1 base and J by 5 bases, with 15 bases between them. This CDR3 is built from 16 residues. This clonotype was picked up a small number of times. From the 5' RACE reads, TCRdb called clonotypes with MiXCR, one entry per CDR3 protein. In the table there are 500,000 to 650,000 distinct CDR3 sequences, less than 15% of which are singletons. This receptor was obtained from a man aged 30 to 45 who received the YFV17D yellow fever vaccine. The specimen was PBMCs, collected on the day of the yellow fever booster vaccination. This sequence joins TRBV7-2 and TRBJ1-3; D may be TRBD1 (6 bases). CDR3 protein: CASSLERGQGRNTIYF. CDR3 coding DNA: TGTGCCAGCAGCTTAGAACGGGGACAAGGGAGAAACACCATATATTTT.